The 12 T cell receptor beta chains below were found in one sample sequenced in a study of T cells in localized non-small cell lung cancer. Sequencing used immunoSEQ multiplex PCR; TCRdb keeps in-frame clones, though not all of them. This table holds about 2,400 clones, 21% found once. The source was lung tumor tissue, collected before any cancer treatment. The receptors derive from a man aged 35 to 70 with stage I lung adenocarcinoma.

By its share, this clone is large. The chain recombines TRBV9 with TRBJ2-2, with unresolved D. Germline CDR1 reads SGDLS; CDR2 reads YYNGEE. The CDR3 covers 14 residues. V lost 1 base and J 0 bases, leaving 4 bases between the germline ends. The DNA of the CDR3 is TGTGCCAGCAGCGTATACGCGAACACCGGGGAGCTGTTTTTT. This gives the protein CASSVYANTGELFF.

This sequence joins TRBV5-1 and TRBJ1-4; maybe TRBD1 (5 bases). V shed 0 bases and J shed 5 bases, with 17 bases lying between them. This CDR3 has 17 residues. The germline CDR1 and CDR2 sequences are SGHRS and YFSETQ. CDR3 coding DNA: TGCGCCAGCAGCTTGGGCTGGGACCCGGTCTCAAATGAAAAACTGTTTTTT. Encoded protein: CASSLGWDPVSNEKLFF.

This chain uses TRBV12-5 with TRBJ2-3, with 8 bases identical to TRBD2. The length of the CDR3 is 13 residues. Germline V gene lookup returns CDR1 LGHNT and CDR2 FRNRAP. The CDR3 sequence is CASGAGEADTQYF. The CDR3 coding sequence is TGTGCCAGCGGAGCGGGGGAGGCCGATACGCAGTATTTT. Full variable domain (remainder filled in from reference TRBV12-5 and TRBJ2-3): DARVTQTPRHKVTEMGQEVTMRCQPILGHNTVFWYRQTMMQGLELLAYFRNRAPLDDSGMPKDRFSAEMPDATLATLKIQPSEPRDSAVYFCASGAGEADTQYFGPGTRLTVL.

The chain employs TRBV11-3 and TRBJ2-3; 14 bases are a match to TRBD2. Losses at the gene ends were 5 bases for V and 1 base for J; bases not matched to a gene: 5. CDR3 length: 17 amino acids. Germline V CDR1 and CDR2: SGHNT, YENEEA. In nucleotides, the CDR3 is TGTGCCAGCAGCCGACTAGCGGGAGGGGGGGGCACAGATACGCAGTATTTT. This codes for CASSRLAGGGGTDTQYF.

In its sample, this clone was seen a few times. The chain links TRBV19 to TRBJ1-1, with 7 bases aligning to TRBD1. Per germline, CDR1 LNHDA and CDR2 SQIVND (reference sequence). This CDR3 is built from 13 residues. V trimming: 7 bases; J trimming: 6 bases; junction bases outside the gene matches: 8. CDR3 nucleotides: TGTGCCAGTAAGCGACAGGGTAACGCTGAAGCTTTCTTT. This gives the protein CASKRQGNAEAFF.

CDR3 protein: CASSEVAGGSYEQYF. For the CDR3, the DNA is TGTGCCAGCAGTGAAGTGGCGGGGGGCTCCTACGAGCAGTACTTC. The genes are TRBV6-1 and TRBJ2-7, with TRBD2 matching over 8 bases. The CDR3 covers 15 residues. V gave up 1 base and J gave up 0 bases; unmatched junction bases: 2. Germline CDR1 is MNHNS and CDR2 is SASEGT.

This rearrangement joins TRBV11-3 to TRBJ2-1, with 7 bases fitting TRBD1. This CDR3 is built from 15 residues. Germline CDR1 reads SGHNT; CDR2 reads YENEEA. Losses at the gene ends were 3 bases for V and 6 bases for J; bases not matched to a gene: 8. The CDR3 nucleotides read TGTGCCAGCAGCTTCAGGGGGTCTGGGATCAATGAGCAGTTCTTC. It specifies CASSFRGSGINEQFF.

The J gene is TRBJ2-5, the V gene TRBV9; 10 bases agree with TRBD2. The CDR3 has 14 residues. CDR1 and CDR2 from the germline V gene are SGDLS and YYNGEE. V lost 6 bases, J lost 5 bases, and 7 bases stayed unmatched. The CDR3 nucleotides read TGTGCCAGCACTATGACAGCGGGAGGGGAGACCCAGTACTTC. Protein sequence: CASTMTAGGETQYF.

The table lists this clone with a few counts. The rearrangement links TRBV6-8 to TRBJ2-3; TRBD2 matches at 11 bases. Germline assignment: CDR1 MNHGY and CDR2 SAAAGT. The CDR3 has 16 residues. After removal of 5 bases from V and 6 bases from J, the junction contained 10 bases not matched to a gene. CDR3 nucleotide sequence: TGTGCCAGCAGTGCGCGGACTAGCGGGCCTCGGGATACGCAGTATTTT. The encoded protein is CASSARTSGPRDTQYF.

This chain connects TRBV23-1 to TRBJ2-2; TRBD1 agrees at 7 bases. TRBV23-1 is filed as an ORF, its function uncertain. Trimming at V came to 4 bases and at J to 1 base, leaving 3 bases not matched to a gene. The CDR3 is made up of 15 amino acids. CDR3 amino acids: CASSRQGVNTGELFF. The CDR3, as DNA: TGCGCCAGCAGTCGACAGGGAGTGAACACCGGGGAGCTGTTTTTT.

This clone was picked up a small number of times. The CDR3 region has the DNA TGTGCCAGCAGTTTGTCCGACTATGGCTACACCTTC. It yields the protein CASSLSDYGYTF. This chain links TRBV6-8 with TRBJ1-2, with D unclear. The CDR3 is made up of 12 amino acids. The V gene lost 4 bases and the J gene lost 3 bases, with 6 bases spanning the gap. CDR1 and CDR2 from the germline V gene are MNHGY and SAAAGT.

V gene TRBV5-1 combines with J gene TRBJ2-5; no clear D. V lost 0 bases and J lost 2, with 8 bases in between. Germline-derived CDR1 and CDR2 are SGHRS and YFSETQ. The CDR3 is 14 amino acids. CDR3 residues: CASSLVGPQETQYF. For the CDR3, the DNA is TGCGCCAGCAGCTTGGTCGGGCCTCAAGAGACCCAGTACTTC. The full variable domain, its missing parts supplied by reference TRBV5-1 and TRBJ2-5, is KAGVTQTPRYLIKTRGQQVTLSCSPISGHRSVSWYQQTPGQGLQFLFEYFSETQRNKGNFPGRFSGRQFSNSRSEMNVSTLELGDSALYLCASSLVGPQETQYFGPGTRLLVL.